This is a list of T cell receptor beta chains from one sample in a study of T cell responses to AZD1222 COVID-19 vaccine. Produced via immunoSEQ multiplex PCR; TCRdb's table is partial and in-frame only. Among about 76,000 clones listed, approximately 91% were seen once. The sequencing here drew on peripheral blood, taken on day 0 of AZD1222 vaccination. These receptors all stem from an adult in good health. Both conserved end residues are part of each CDR3. Fields, in order: CDR3 length, D gene, V gene, J gene, CDR3 protein, CDR3 DNA. The D gene is left open where the match is weak.

len: 15; d_gene: TRBD1; v_gene: TRBV29-1; j_gene: TRBJ1-2; CDR3aa: CSARAPGQGGDGYTF; CDR3nt: TGCAGTGCACGTGCCCCGGGACAGGGTGGGGATGGCTACACCTTC
len: 13; d_gene: TRBD1; v_gene: TRBV6-2/TRBV6-3; j_gene: TRBJ1-2; CDR3aa: CASSSDRVYGYTF; CDR3nt: TGTGCCAGCAGCTCGGACAGGGTTTATGGCTACACCTTC
len: 15; d_gene: -; v_gene: TRBV19; j_gene: TRBJ1-1; CDR3aa: CASSMRQSWNTEAFF; CDR3nt: TGTGCCAGTAGTATGAGGCAGTCTTGGAACACTGAAGCTTTCTTT
len: 15; d_gene: TRBD2; v_gene: TRBV6-2/TRBV6-3; j_gene: TRBJ2-1; CDR3aa: CASSGGLAGSNEQFF; CDR3nt: TGTGCCAGCAGTGGGGGACTAGCGGGATCCAATGAGCAGTTCTTC
len: 13; d_gene: TRBD1; v_gene: TRBV10-1; j_gene: TRBJ1-6; CDR3aa: CASSAGGRSPLHF; CDR3nt: TGCGCCAGCAGCGCAGGGGGCCGCTCACCCCTCCACTTT
len: 13; d_gene: -; v_gene: TRBV5-1; j_gene: TRBJ2-7; CDR3aa: CASSLGQSGEQYF; CDR3nt: TGCGCCAGCAGCTTGGGACAGTCGGGCGAGCAGTACTTC
len: 15; d_gene: -; v_gene: TRBV6-5; j_gene: TRBJ1-1; CDR3aa: CASSSGSSGDTEAFF; CDR3nt: TGTGCCAGCAGTTCCGGTTCCTCCGGGGACACTGAAGCTTTCTTT
len: 14; d_gene: -; v_gene: TRBV5-4; j_gene: TRBJ1-6; CDR3aa: CASSLGQTNSPLHF; CDR3nt: TGTGCCAGCAGCCTTGGACAGACTAATTCACCCCTCCACTTT
len: 14; d_gene: TRBD2; v_gene: TRBV30; j_gene: TRBJ2-3; CDR3aa: CAWRGASGRHTQYF; CDR3nt: TGTGCCTGGAGGGGTGCTAGCGGGAGGCATACGCAGTATTTT
len: 16; d_gene: -; v_gene: TRBV7-3; j_gene: TRBJ2-6; CDR3aa: CASSLGRSSGANVLTF; CDR3nt: TGTGCCAGCAGCTTGGGGCGCAGCTCTGGGGCCAACGTCCTGACTTTC
len: 12; d_gene: -; v_gene: TRBV19; j_gene: TRBJ1-6; CDR3aa: CASSTYNSPLHF; CDR3nt: TGTGCCAGTAGTACCTATAATTCACCCCTCCACTTT